This TCR beta chain was documented in a study of T cells after yellow fever vaccination (dated by TCRdb to about 2019). Background on the whole study: The SMART-Seq v4 Ultra Low Input RNA kit was used to prepare libraries from fractions with low cell numbers. To track T-cell clones before and after primary and booster YFV17D yellow fever vaccination, bulk TCR alpha and beta repertoires were sequenced longitudinally. Two healthy male donors, one aged 18 to 30 and one aged 30 to 40 years, made up the cohort. Blood was drawn at multiple timepoints before and after primary and secondary immunization, with bulk PBMC replicates and cell subsets isolated.

The sample's treatment or condition label is to be understood as: live attenuated yellow fever vaccine strain. Two biological replicates of bulk PBMCs were collected at each blood-draw timepoint. PBMCs were isolated from peripheral blood using a standard Ficoll-Paque protocol. TriZol was used to extract RNA from bulk PBMCs, from CD4 and CD8 fractions, and from dextramer-positive and dextramer-negative fractions. The CDR3 runs 14 amino acids, cysteine and phenylalanine included. The read is trimmed to its CDR3 DNA, 42 bases read in frame from base 1. The junction carries 9 bases between V and J, which are trimmed by 0 bases and 4 bases respectively. TCR cDNA was made using 5'RACE template switching, a step that added a universal primer site and unique molecular identifiers. cDNA synthesis was primed from both the TCR alpha and TCR beta constant segments. Libraries were amplified in two PCR steps, with sample barcodes and sequencing adapters added in the second step. Libraries were sequenced on Illumina HiSeq 2500 (2x100 bp) or NovaSeq (2x150 bp). As for the authors' bioinformatics: Reads were demultiplexed and collapsed into UMI consensus sequences with MIGEC, and V(D)J alignment was performed with MiXCR. Vaccine-responding clonotypes were defined with edgeR using replicate PBMC samples, requiring FDR below 0.01 and a log2 fold change above 5 up to day 15. CD4 or CD8 identity was assigned to each bulk clonotype according to whether the clonotype was present at higher abundance in the sequenced CD4 repertoire or the sequenced CD8 repertoire. TCRdb handled the public reads itself, with Q25 trimming in fastp and clone calling in MiXCR, and kept productive beta chains. Each CDR3 protein gets just one entry, which takes the most common genes and DNA from the rows behind it. TCRdb's processing, not the authors', yielded these V and J calls. The sample table contains approximately 610,000 distinct CDR3 sequences; only one count was recorded for around a sixth of them. The ten largest clones take up 17% of the sample.

The research as a whole found: Because the study included only a couple of donors, the extent to which the findings can be generalized is limited. A small share of clonotypes occurred in both CD4 and CD8 compartments, likely arising from convergent recombination. Compared with the primary T-cell response, the secondary T-cell response was faster but weaker, reaching its peak on day 5 rather than on day 15. Most clones expanded after primary vaccination (96% of CD4 and 88% of CD8) were re-detected after the booster, suggesting that broad memory maintenance occurred. Computational filtering was required because FACS-sorted repertoires could contain abundant contaminating clonotypes from the bulk population.

This clonotype was detected a few times. This receptor's antigen is unknown. No much larger clonotype is one base removed from it; base qualities were not supplied. This sequence originates from a man in his late teens or twenties who received the YFV17D yellow fever vaccine. The chain was built from TRBV12-3 or TRBV12-4 and TRBJ2-5; TRBD1 could be the D gene, as 7 bases match. This specimen was PBMCs, taken 5 to 6 days after the first yellow fever vaccination. The CDR3 protein sequence reads: CASSLAQGGETQYF. The nucleotides read TGTGCCAGCAGTTTAGCCCAGGGGGGAGAGACCCAGTACTTC.